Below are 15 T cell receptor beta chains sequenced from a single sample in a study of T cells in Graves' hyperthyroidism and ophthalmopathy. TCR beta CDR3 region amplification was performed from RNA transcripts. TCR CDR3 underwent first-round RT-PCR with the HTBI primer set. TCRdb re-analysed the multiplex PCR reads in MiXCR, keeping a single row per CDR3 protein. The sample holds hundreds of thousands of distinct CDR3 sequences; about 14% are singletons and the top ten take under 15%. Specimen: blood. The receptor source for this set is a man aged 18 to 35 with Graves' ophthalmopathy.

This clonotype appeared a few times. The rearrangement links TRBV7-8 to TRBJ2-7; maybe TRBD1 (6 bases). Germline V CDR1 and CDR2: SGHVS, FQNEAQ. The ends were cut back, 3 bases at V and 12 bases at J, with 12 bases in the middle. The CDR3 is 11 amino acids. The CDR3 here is CASSFMDRAYF. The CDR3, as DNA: TGTGCCAGCAGCTTCATGGACAGAGCGTACTTC.

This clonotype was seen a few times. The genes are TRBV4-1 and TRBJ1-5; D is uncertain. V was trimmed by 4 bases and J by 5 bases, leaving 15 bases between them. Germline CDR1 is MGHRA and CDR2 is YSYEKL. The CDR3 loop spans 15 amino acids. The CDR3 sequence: CASSRTSDGDQPQHF. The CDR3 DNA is TGCGCCAGCAGCCGGACCTCGGATGGGGATCAGCCCCAGCATTTT.

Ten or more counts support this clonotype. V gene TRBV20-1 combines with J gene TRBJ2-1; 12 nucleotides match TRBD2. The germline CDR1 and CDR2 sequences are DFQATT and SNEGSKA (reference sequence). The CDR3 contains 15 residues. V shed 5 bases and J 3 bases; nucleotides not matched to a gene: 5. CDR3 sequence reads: CSASLTSGGYNEQFF. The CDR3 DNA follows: TGCAGTGCTTCTCTGACTAGCGGGGGCTACAATGAGCAGTTCTTC.

CDR3 in amino acids: CASRSRGLNEQFF. In DNA form, the CDR3 reads TGTGCCAGCAGGTCTCGGGGGCTCAATGAGCAGTTCTTC. V is TRBV5-6 and J is TRBJ2-1; either TRBD1 or TRBD2 may fit D (6 bases each). Germline CDR1 reads SGHDT; CDR2 reads YYEEEE. With 5 bases removed from V and 6 bases from J, the gap between germline ends came to 12 bases. This CDR3 comprises 13 residues.

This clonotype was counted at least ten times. CDR3 amino acids: CASSGWRADTEAFF. CDR3 coding DNA: TGTGCCAGCAGTGGTTGGAGGGCGGACACTGAAGCTTTCTTT. V is TRBV6-1 and J is TRBJ1-1; no definite D call. V was trimmed by 4 bases and J by 3 bases, leaving 12 bases between them. Germline V lookup: CDR1 MNHNS, CDR2 SASEGT. The CDR3 loop spans 14 amino acids.

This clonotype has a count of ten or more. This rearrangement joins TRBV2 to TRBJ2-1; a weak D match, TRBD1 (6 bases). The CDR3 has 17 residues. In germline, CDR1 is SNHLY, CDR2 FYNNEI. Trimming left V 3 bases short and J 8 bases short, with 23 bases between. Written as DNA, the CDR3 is TGTGCCAGCAGTGACCCACCCTTAAGCAGGGGAAGGGATGAGCAGTTCTTC. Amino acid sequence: CASSDPPLSRGRDEQFF. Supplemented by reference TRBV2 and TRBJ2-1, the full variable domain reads EPEVTQTPSHQVTQMGQEVILRCVPISNHLYFYWYRQILGQKVEFLVSFYNNEISEKSEIFDDQFSVERPDGSNFTLKIRSTKLEDSAMYFCASSDPPLSRGRDEQFFGPGTRLTVL.

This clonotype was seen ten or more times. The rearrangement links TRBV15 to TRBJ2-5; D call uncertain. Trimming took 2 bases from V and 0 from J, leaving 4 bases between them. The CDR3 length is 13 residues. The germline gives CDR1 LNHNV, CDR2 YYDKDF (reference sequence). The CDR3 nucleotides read TGTGCCACCAGCAGAACTTACCAAGAGACCCAGTACTTC. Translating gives CATSRTYQETQYF.

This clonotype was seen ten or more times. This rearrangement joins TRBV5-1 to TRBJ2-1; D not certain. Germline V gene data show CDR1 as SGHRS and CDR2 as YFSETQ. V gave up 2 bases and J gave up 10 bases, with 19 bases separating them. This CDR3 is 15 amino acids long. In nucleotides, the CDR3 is TGCGCCAGCAGCTTTGAGGTGGCAGGCTTCTTGGAGCAGTTCTTC. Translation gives CASSFEVAGFLEQFF.

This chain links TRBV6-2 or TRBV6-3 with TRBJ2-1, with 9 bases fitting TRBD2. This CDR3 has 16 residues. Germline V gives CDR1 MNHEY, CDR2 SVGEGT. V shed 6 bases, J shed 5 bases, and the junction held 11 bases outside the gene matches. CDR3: CASRGTSRLTDNEQFF. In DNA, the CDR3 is TGTGCCAGCAGGGGGACTAGCCGGTTGACGGACAATGAGCAGTTCTTC.

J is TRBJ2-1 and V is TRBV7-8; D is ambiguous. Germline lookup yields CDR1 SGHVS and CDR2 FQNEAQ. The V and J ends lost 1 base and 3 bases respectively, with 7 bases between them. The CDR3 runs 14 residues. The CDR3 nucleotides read TGTGCCAGCAGCTTAGATCCAAACTACAATGAGCAGTTCTTC. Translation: CASSLDPNYNEQFF.

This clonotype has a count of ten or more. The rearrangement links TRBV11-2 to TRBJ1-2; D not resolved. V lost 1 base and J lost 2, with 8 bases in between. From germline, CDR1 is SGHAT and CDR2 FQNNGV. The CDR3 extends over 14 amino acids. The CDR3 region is CASSLAQSNYGYTF. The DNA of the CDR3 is TGTGCCAGCAGCTTAGCTCAGTCGAACTATGGCTACACCTTC.

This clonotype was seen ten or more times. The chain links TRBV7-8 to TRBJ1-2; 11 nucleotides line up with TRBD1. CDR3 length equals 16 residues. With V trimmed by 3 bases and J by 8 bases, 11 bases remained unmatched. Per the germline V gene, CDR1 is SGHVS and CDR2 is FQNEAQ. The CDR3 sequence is CASSFRTGGKSEGYTF. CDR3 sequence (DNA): TGTGCCAGCAGCTTCAGGACAGGGGGCAAGTCAGAGGGCTACACCTTC.

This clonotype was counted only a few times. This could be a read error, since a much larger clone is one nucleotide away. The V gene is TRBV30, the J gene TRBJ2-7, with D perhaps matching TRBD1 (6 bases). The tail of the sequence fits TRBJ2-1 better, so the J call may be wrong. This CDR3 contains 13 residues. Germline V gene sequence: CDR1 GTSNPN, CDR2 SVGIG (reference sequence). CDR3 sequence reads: CAWGTGPSYEQFF. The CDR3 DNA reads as TGTGCCTGGGGCACAGGGCCATCCTACGAGCAGTTCTTC.

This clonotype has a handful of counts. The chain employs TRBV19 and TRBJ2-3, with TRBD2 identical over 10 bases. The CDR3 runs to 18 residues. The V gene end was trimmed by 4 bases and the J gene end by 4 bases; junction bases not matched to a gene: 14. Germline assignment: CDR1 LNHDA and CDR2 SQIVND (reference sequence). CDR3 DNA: TGTGCCAGTAGTAAAGGTCGGCTAGCGGGAGTTAGGTCAGATACGCAGTATTTT. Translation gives CASSKGRLAGVRSDTQYF.

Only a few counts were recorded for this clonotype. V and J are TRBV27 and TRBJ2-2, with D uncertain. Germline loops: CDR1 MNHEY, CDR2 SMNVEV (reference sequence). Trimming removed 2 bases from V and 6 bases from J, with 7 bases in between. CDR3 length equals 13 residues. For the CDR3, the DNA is TGTGCCAGCAGTTTAAGTGGCTCCGGGGAGCTGTTTTTT. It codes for CASSLSGSGELFF.